Presented here are 26 T cell receptor beta chains from one specimen sequenced in a study of blood T cells in healthy people across ages. Alongside a J-beta primer mix, a sample-barcoded 5' primer served in a second PCR lasting about 6 to 11 cycles. MiXCR, applied by TCRdb to the 5' RACE reads, yields one record per CDR3 protein. Here the sample spans 1.5 million to 2 million distinct CDR3 sequences, about 49% being singletons. Sequencing was performed on blood. The receptors stem from a woman aged 40 to 50 in good health.

The J gene is TRBJ2-3, the V gene TRBV6-2 or TRBV6-3; D call uncertain. The V end was cut by 8 bases, the J end by 2 bases, with 17 bases between. The V gene's germline CDR1 is MNHEY and CDR2 SVGEGT. The CDR3 has 15 amino acids. CDR3 sequence: CASGSLRRITDTQYF. The CDR3 nucleotides are TGTGCCAGCGGATCGCTCCGACGGATCACAGATACGCAGTATTTT.

The sample holds a few counts of this clonotype. This chain uses TRBV7-2 with TRBJ2-3, with TRBD2 matching 15 bases. J was trimmed by 12 bases and V by 6 bases; bases with no gene match: 7. Germline CDR1 and CDR2: SGHTA and FQGNSA. There are 14 residues in the CDR3. The CDR3 DNA is TGTGCCAGCAGTACCGGACTAGCGGGGGGGCGACAGTATTTT. Protein: CASSTGLAGGRQYF.

The rearrangement joins TRBV6-2 or TRBV6-3 to TRBJ1-2; D remains ambiguous. The V end lost 2 bases, the J end lost 6 bases, and 13 bases lay between the germline ends. Germline CDR1 reads MNHEY; CDR2 reads SVGEGT. The CDR3 contains 14 residues. CDR3 in amino acids: CASSYVTVRDGYTF. CDR3 DNA sequence: TGTGCCAGCAGTTACGTAACTGTACGGGATGGCTACACCTTC.

This clonotype was found a few times. The J gene is TRBJ2-3, the V gene TRBV28; 8 nucleotides match TRBD2. Trimming took 5 bases from V and 0 from J; bases not matched to a gene: 10. CDR1 is MDHEN, CDR2 SYDVKM, per germline. The CDR3 consists of 17 residues. Here the CDR3 DNA reads TGTGCCAGCAGTCAAATACGGGCGGGGGGCAGCACAGATACGCAGTATTTT. It specifies CASSQIRAGGSTDTQYF.

J is TRBJ2-1 and V is TRBV28, with 7 bases lining up with TRBD1. The V and J ends lost 6 bases and 8 bases, in that order; junction bases with no gene match: 7. Germline V gene lookup returns CDR1 MDHEN and CDR2 SYDVKM. The CDR3 contains 13 residues. The CDR3: CASSSNTGDEQFF. Here the CDR3 DNA reads TGTGCCAGCAGCTCAAATACAGGGGATGAGCAGTTCTTC.

The chain combines TRBV27 with TRBJ2-1; 12 nucleotides align to TRBD2. J was trimmed by 7 bases and V by 5 bases; bases with no gene match: 9. This CDR3 spans 16 amino acids. The germline gives CDR1 MNHEY, CDR2 SMNVEV (reference sequence). CDR3 nucleotides: TGTGCCAGCAGTCCTACTAGCGGGGGGACAAAAAATGAGCAGTTCTTC. Encoded protein: CASSPTSGGTKNEQFF.

The J gene is TRBJ1-6, the V gene TRBV12-3 or TRBV12-4, with 9 bases aligning to TRBD1. V gave up 5 bases and J gave up 6 bases; unmatched junction bases: 2. The CDR3 has 14 amino acids. The CDR3 region is CASSGTGSNSPLHF. CDR3 sequence (DNA): TGTGCCAGCAGTGGGACAGGGAGTAATTCACCCCTCCACTTT.

This clonotype appeared a few times. The chain links TRBV7-9 to TRBJ2-3, with a weak D call TRBD2 (7 bases). The CDR3 has 16 amino acids. CDR1 is SEHNR, CDR2 FQNEAQ, per germline (reference sequence). V lost 3 bases, J lost 0 bases, and 13 bases lay in between. DNA for the CDR3: TGTGCCAGCAGCTTTCGGGGGGCGAATAGCACAGATACGCAGTATTTT. Amino acid sequence: CASSFRGANSTDTQYF.

This chain connects TRBV7-2 to TRBJ2-7; 7 bases are shared with TRBD2. V was pared by 5 bases and J by 1 base, with 5 bases of the junction left unmatched. Germline V lookup: CDR1 SGHTA, CDR2 FQGNSA. The CDR3 length is 14 residues. The CDR3 here is CASSRRELSYEQYF. The CDR3 DNA follows: TGTGCCAGCAGCCGGCGGGAGTTGTCCTACGAGCAGTACTTC.

This clonotype was counted a single time. V usage is TRBV6-2 or TRBV6-3 and J usage is TRBJ2-7, with D tentatively TRBD1 (6 bases). The germline V gene has CDR1 MNHEY and CDR2 SVGEGT. The CDR3 loop spans 13 amino acids. V lost 7 bases and J lost 0, with 10 bases in between. CDR3 amino acids: CASNTGFSYEQYF. DNA of the CDR3: TGTGCCAGCAACACAGGGTTCTCCTACGAGCAGTACTTC.

The gene calls are TRBV28 and TRBJ2-1, with D perhaps TRBD1 (5 bases). Germline values: CDR1 MDHEN, CDR2 SYDVKM. The CDR3 loop spans 16 amino acids. V dropped 1 base and J dropped 5 bases, with 15 bases sitting between them. The CDR3 protein is CASSLSTSGLNNEQFF. DNA of the CDR3: TGTGCCAGCAGTTTATCTACATCAGGGCTAAACAATGAGCAGTTCTTC. Using reference TRBV28 and TRBJ2-1 for the parts outside the CDR3, the full variable domain is DVKVTQSSRYLVKRTGEKVFLECVQDMDHENMFWYRQDPGLGLRLIYFSYDVKMKEKGDIPEGYSVSREKKERFSLILESASTNQTSMYLCASSLSTSGLNNEQFFGPGTRLTVL.

The rearrangement links TRBV5-1 to TRBJ2-1, with 12 bases fitting TRBD2. The CDR3 spans 18 residues. Germline loops: CDR1 SGHRS, CDR2 YFSETQ. V trimming: 3 bases; J trimming: 2 bases; junction bases outside the gene matches: 9. The CDR3 protein is CASSSGSSGGATYNEQFF. Here the CDR3 DNA reads TGCGCCAGCAGCTCGGGATCTAGCGGGGGGGCAACCTACAATGAGCAGTTCTTC.

V is TRBV7-9 and J is TRBJ1-1, with D maybe TRBD1 (6 bases). The CDR3 is made up of 15 amino acids. V was cut by 0 bases and J by 5 bases, with 13 bases left in between. The germline V gene encodes CDR1 SEHNR and CDR2 FQNEAQ (reference sequence). The CDR3 coding sequence is TGTGCCAGCAGCTTAGCGGGGGGCCGGGGGACTGAAGCTTTCTTT. Translation: CASSLAGGRGTEAFF.

The V and J genes are TRBV18 and TRBJ2-1; possibly TRBD1 for D (5 bases). V dropped 6 bases and J dropped 5 bases, with 17 bases sitting between them. The CDR3 extends over 15 amino acids. Looked up from germline, CDR1 is KGHSH and CDR2 is LQKENI. The CDR3 reads CASSLVGAGHNEQFF. The CDR3 DNA sequence: TGTGCCAGCTCCCTCGTTGGGGCCGGACACAATGAGCAGTTCTTC.

This chain links TRBV19 with TRBJ1-5, with TRBD1 matching 7 bases. V shed 5 bases and J 1 base; nucleotides not matched to a gene: 5. This CDR3 contains 15 residues. The germline V gene encodes CDR1 LNHDA and CDR2 SQIVND (reference sequence). The DNA of the CDR3 is TGTGCCAGTAGTCTGACAGGGAAGAGCAATCAGCCCCAGCATTTT. Protein product: CASSLTGKSNQPQHF.

J is TRBJ1-1 and V is TRBV7-9; the match to TRBD1 covers 7 bases. V lost 3 bases and J lost 1; bases outside the gene matches: 8. Per the germline V gene, CDR1 is SEHNR and CDR2 is FQNEAQ (reference sequence). There are 16 residues in the CDR3. The CDR3: CASSFQPGQRNTEAFF. DNA for the CDR3: TGTGCCAGCAGCTTCCAACCGGGACAGAGGAACACTGAAGCTTTCTTT.

This sequence joins TRBV7-8 and TRBJ2-7; 7 nucleotides match TRBD1. Germline lookup yields CDR1 SGHVS and CDR2 FQNEAQ. Trimming took 5 bases from V and 3 from J; bases not matched to a gene: 13. The CDR3 runs to 16 residues. CDR3 amino acids: CASSQPTGDVFYEQYF. Written as DNA, the CDR3 is TGTGCCAGCAGCCAGCCTACAGGGGATGTTTTCTACGAGCAGTACTTC.

The table lists this clonotype with a few counts. The chain has TRBV6-2 or TRBV6-3 and TRBJ2-1, with D maybe TRBD1 (5 bases). CDR1 MNHEY and CDR2 SVGEGT come from the germline V gene. CDR3 length: 16 residues. V dropped 6 bases and J dropped 2 bases, with 17 bases sitting between them. The CDR3, as DNA: TGTGCCAGCAGATCCCCGACAGAGCCTCCCTACAATGAGCAGTTCTTC. Its translation: CASRSPTEPPYNEQFF.

In its sample, this clonotype was seen a few times. The chain employs TRBV29-1 and TRBJ1-2, with D possibly being TRBD1 (6 bases). The CDR3 covers 14 residues. In germline, CDR1 is SQVTM, CDR2 ANQGSEA. V gave up 7 bases and J gave up 2 bases, with 17 bases separating them. The CDR3 coding sequence is TGCAGCGCCCCGGGACAACCCTTAAACTATGGCTACACCTTC. Its translation: CSAPGQPLNYGYTF.

Of note for this clonotype: A read error may be the cause here, since a much bigger clone is one base away. CDR3 sequence: CASSQKGSPLHF. The DNA of the CDR3 is TGCGCCAGCAGCCAAAAAGGTTCACCCCTCCACTTT. The chain uses TRBV4-3 and TRBJ1-6; unclear D gene. The CDR3 sequence is 12 residues long. In germline, CDR1 is LGHNA, CDR2 YSLEER. V lost 2 bases to trimming and J lost 9 bases, with 5 bases between them.

The chain is built from TRBV27 and TRBJ1-2; possibly TRBD1 for D (5 bases). V was pared by 7 bases and J by 7 bases, with 16 bases between. Germline loops: CDR1 MNHEY, CDR2 SMNVEV (reference sequence). The CDR3 spans 13 residues. This CDR3 reads CASTSRGDSGYTF. In DNA, the CDR3 is TGTGCCAGCACCTCGAGGGGAGACTCTGGCTACACCTTC.

V is TRBV7-2 and J is TRBJ1-2; unclear D gene. CDR3 length: 13 amino acids. V lost 2 bases and J lost 8, with 12 bases in between. CDR1 and CDR2 (germline): SGHTA, FQGNSA. CDR3 coding DNA: TGTGCCAGCAGCTTAAATAATGGAAGGGGCTACACCTTC. Protein sequence: CASSLNNGRGYTF.

This clonotype has just a few counts. V and J are TRBV4-2 and TRBJ2-3; the match to TRBD2 covers 9 bases. Germline CDR1 reads LGHNA; CDR2 reads YNFKEQ. The CDR3 is made up of 14 amino acids. The V gene end was trimmed by 5 bases and the J gene end by 8 bases; junction bases not matched to a gene: 8. CDR3 nucleotides: TGTGCCAGCAGCTCGCGACTAGCGGCGGGTACGCAGTATTTT. Translating gives CASSSRLAAGTQYF.

This clonotype was detected only a few times. The chain employs TRBV15 and TRBJ1-4; D not resolved. CDR3 size: 14 residues. The V gene's germline CDR1 is LNHNV and CDR2 YYDKDF (reference sequence). V lost 1 base, J lost 8 bases, and 11 bases lay in between. In DNA form, the CDR3 reads TGTGCCACCAGCAGAGGCCGAAGTGGGGAAAAACTGTTTTTT. Protein: CATSRGRSGEKLFF.

The chain couples TRBV4-1 to TRBJ2-2; D is uncertain. Trimming took off 0 bases at V and 10 bases at J, with 6 bases between the two ends. The CDR3 spans 12 residues. Germline V gene lookup returns CDR1 MGHRA and CDR2 YSYEKL. The DNA of the CDR3 is TGCGCCAGCAGCCAAGATGATGTGGAGCTGTTTTTT. Translating it yields CASSQDDVELFF.

This clonotype came up many times. V and J are TRBV27 and TRBJ2-3, with a tentative D call TRBD2 (5 bases). Germline CDR1 is MNHEY and CDR2 is SMNVEV (reference sequence). The CDR3 has 13 amino acids. V dropped 2 bases and J dropped 5 bases, with 8 bases sitting between them. CDR3 coding DNA: TGTGCCAGCAGTTTAAGCGGTAGAGATACGCAGTATTTT. Translated: CASSLSGRDTQYF.